Here is one T cell receptor beta chain with its context. CDR3 length: 14 amino acids. J was trimmed by 6 bases and V by 5 bases; bases with no gene match: 9. Germline loops: CDR1 SGHTA, CDR2 FQGNSA. This entry is derived from a study of blood T cell repertoires in COVID-19. Across the whole study: Some COVID-19 samples were acute and others convalescent; all came from the United States, Italy and Spain.

Measured with immunoSEQ multiplex PCR; TCRdb has only the in-frame clones, and not every one. The sample gives over 350,000 clones, 80% to 95% of which show up once; 0.86% is in the top ten. Allocation to cohorts depended on clinical history reported by the participants. Within 2 weeks of study entry, exposed participants had contacted a PCR-confirmed or clinician-diagnosed COVID-19 case. This clonotype was obtained from a woman aged 35 to 49 who had been exposed to COVID-19. This chain connects TRBV7-2 to TRBJ2-7; 8 nucleotides line up with TRBD1. The sequencing input was PBMCs or T cells enriched from blood (not recorded which). DNA of the CDR3: TGTGCCAGCAGCCTCATGGACAGGGAAGGCGAGCAGTACTTC. It specifies CASSLMDREGEQYF.